The 2 T cell receptor beta chains presented below share a single source sample, sequenced in a study of graft-versus-host responses after intestinal transplantation. Their antigen targets remain unknown. Libraries were prepared by immunoSEQ multiplex PCR; TCRdb keeps only in-frame clonotypes and omits some of them. The sample lists about 64,000 clones, 85% to 95% occurring once. This sample comprised unstimulated CD8+ T cells sorted from spleen or lymph node cells, obtained before transplant. All receptors derive from a human donor who was the organ donor for an intestinal transplant.

The chain employs TRBV19 and TRBJ1-1; no clear D. This CDR3 comprises 12 residues. V dropped 5 bases and J dropped 0 bases, with 4 bases sitting between them. Germline V gives CDR1 LNHDA, CDR2 SQIVND (reference sequence). Here the CDR3 reads CASSLMNTEAFF. Here the CDR3 DNA reads TGTGCCAGTAGTCTTATGAACACTGAAGCTTTCTTT.

The chain couples TRBV6-1 to TRBJ2-3, with 11 nucleotides matching TRBD2. The CDR3 loop spans 15 amino acids. Unmatched junction bases numbered 7, after V lost 6 bases and J lost 5 bases. Germline V gene data show CDR1 as MNHNS and CDR2 as SASEGT. The CDR3: CASSELAGDRDTQYF. CDR3 nucleotide sequence: TGTGCCAGCAGCGAACTAGCGGGAGACAGAGATACGCAGTATTTT.